This T cell receptor (beta chain) emerged from a study of blood T cells in healthy people across ages. Points from the study as a whole: Estimated diversity, derived from one million T cells, was regarded as an underestimate.

Each donor had 9 to 10 milliliters of peripheral blood drawn. A second PCR, run for roughly 7 to 11 cycles, used a sample-barcoded 5' primer plus a J-beta primer mix. A template-switch adaptor containing 12 random nucleotides labeled each cDNA molecule. TCRdb processed the 5' RACE reads anew with MiXCR; each CDR3 protein has one entry. This table has 1.5 million to 2 million distinct CDR3 sequences, under 30% appearing once. As regards this clonotype: The antigen is unknown. A read error may produce the germline difference seen at one junction end.

This TCR came from a woman in her twenties or thirties in good health. The sample was blood.

The CDR3: CASSLGRIFTGTQYF. The DNA for the CDR3 is TGTGCCAGCAGCCTCGGACGGATATTCACAGGTACGCAGTATTTT. This rearrangement joins TRBV14 to TRBJ2-3; D is possibly TRBD1 (5 bases). This CDR3 has 15 amino acids. Per the germline V gene, CDR1 is SGHDN and CDR2 is FVKESK.